This entry lists 31 T cell receptor beta chains sequenced from one sample in a study of T cells after yellow fever vaccination. MiXCR was run by TCRdb on the 5' RACE reads, yielding one entry per CDR3 protein. This sample has 250,000 to 400,000 distinct CDR3 sequences, with 3.5% to 5% found just once. This specimen consisted of PBMCs, obtained 15 days after the yellow fever booster vaccination. These TCRs come from a man aged 18 to 30 who received the YFV17D yellow fever vaccine.

This sequence joins TRBV7-9 and TRBJ2-1; D gene ambiguous. The germline V gene has CDR1 SEHNR and CDR2 FQNEAQ (reference sequence). V lost 4 bases and J 5 bases, leaving 15 bases between the germline ends. This CDR3 is 15 amino acids long. CDR3 nucleotides: TGTGCCAGCAGCTCCAATCGACGACTTCACAATGAGCAGTTCTTC. As protein: CASSSNRRLHNEQFF.

This clonotype turned up a few times. The chain recombines TRBV7-9 with TRBJ2-3; tentatively, D is TRBD1 (5 bases). This CDR3 spans 15 amino acids. Trimming stripped 6 bases from V and 0 bases from J, with 13 bases between. The germline CDR1 and CDR2 sequences are SEHNR and FQNEAQ (reference sequence). This CDR3 reads CASRPIRGSTDTQYF. CDR3 in DNA: TGTGCCAGCAGGCCCATAAGGGGCAGCACAGATACGCAGTATTTT.

This clonotype appeared a few times. The J gene is TRBJ1-5, the V gene TRBV12-3 or TRBV12-4, with D maybe TRBD1 (5 bases). CDR3 size: 17 residues. Trimming cost V 3 bases and J 1 base, with 16 bases left between them. CDR3 DNA sequence: TGTGCCAGCAGTTTCAGCGCAGGGAGGGGCAGCAATCAGCCCCAGCATTTT. This encodes CASSFSAGRGSNQPQHF.

This clonotype was detected a few times. J is TRBJ2-3 and V is TRBV5-6; TRBD1 matches 7 bases. The CDR3 is 12 amino acids. The germline CDR1 and CDR2 sequences are SGHDT and YYEEEE. Unmatched junction bases numbered 3, after V lost 0 bases and J lost 11 bases. This CDR3 reads CASSLGRQGQYF. DNA of the CDR3: TGTGCCAGCAGCTTGGGCAGACAGGGGCAGTATTTT.

This clonotype was seen more than once but under ten times. V usage is TRBV5-1 and J usage is TRBJ2-5, with 8 bases identical to TRBD2. The germline gives CDR1 SGHRS, CDR2 YFSETQ. The CDR3 is 13 residues long. Losses at the gene ends were 4 bases for V and 4 bases for J; bases not matched to a gene: 3. CDR3 nucleotides: TGCGCCAGCAGCACGGGGGGGGGAGAGACCCAGTACTTC. The encoded protein is CASSTGGGETQYF.

Written as DNA, the CDR3 is TGTGCCAGCAGCCGTCCCCCACAGGAGGTCGGGTGGTACCAAGAGACCCAGTACTTC. Its protein is CASSRPPQEVGWYQETQYF. The chain is built from TRBV7-9 and TRBJ2-5; D is possibly TRBD1 or TRBD2 (5 bases each). The ends were cut back, 5 bases at V and 0 bases at J, with 25 bases in the middle. CDR1 is SEHNR, CDR2 FQNEAQ, per germline (reference sequence). This CDR3 is 19 amino acids long.

This clonotype was seen more than once but under ten times. V usage is TRBV4-1 and J usage is TRBJ2-3; no clear D. The CDR3 is made up of 14 amino acids. CDR1 is MGHRA and CDR2 is YSYEKL in the germline V gene. V shed 2 bases and J shed 1 base, with 7 bases lying between them. The CDR3 region is CASSQWARTDTQYF. The CDR3 nucleotides are TGCGCCAGCAGCCAATGGGCACGCACAGATACGCAGTATTTT.

A few counts support this clonotype. The chain couples TRBV5-1 to TRBJ2-4; unclear D gene. The CDR3 is 16 amino acids. Germline V lookup: CDR1 SGHRS, CDR2 YFSETQ. Trimming removed 0 bases at V and 2 bases at J, with 12 bases between. The CDR3 coding sequence is TGCGCCAGCAGCTTGGTAGCTGGTAGCCCCAAAAACATTCAGTACTTC. This encodes CASSLVAGSPKNIQYF.

A few counts support this clonotype. The chain links TRBV29-1 to TRBJ2-2, with 8 bases lining up with TRBD1. V lost 4 bases, J lost 5 bases, and 12 bases stayed unmatched. Germline values: CDR1 SQVTM, CDR2 ANQGSEA. The CDR3 has 16 residues. For the CDR3, the DNA is TGCAGCGTTGGGGGCAGGGGGCCCCTGCGGACCGGGGAGCTGTTTTTT. It specifies CSVGGRGPLRTGELFF.

The chain links TRBV5-1 to TRBJ1-4; TRBD1 might be the D (6 bases). The CDR3 covers 14 residues. Germline V gives CDR1 SGHRS, CDR2 YFSETQ. V was trimmed by 4 bases and J by 6 bases, leaving 13 bases between them. The CDR3 loop is CASSPAGTYEKLFF. CDR3 bases: TGCGCCAGCAGCCCAGCCGGGACATATGAAAAACTGTTTTTT.

This chain uses TRBV5-1 with TRBJ1-2; D is possibly TRBD1 (5 bases). Germline CDR1 SGHRS, CDR2 YFSETQ. Trimming pared 5 bases from V and 3 bases from J, leaving 14 bases between. The CDR3 has 14 amino acids. CDR3 sequence: CASSQEGVDYGYTF. CDR3 bases: TGCGCCAGCAGTCAGGAAGGGGTTGACTATGGCTACACCTTC.

This clonotype was seen ten or more times. The chain recombines TRBV7-2 with TRBJ2-1, with a tentative D call TRBD1 (5 bases). This CDR3 contains 13 residues. Germline loops: CDR1 SGHTA, CDR2 FQGNSA. V lost 5 bases and J 8 bases, leaving 13 bases between the germline ends. The CDR3 DNA reads TGTGCCAGCAGCCCCGACCGGACACATGAGCAGTTCTTC. It specifies CASSPDRTHEQFF.

The chain uses TRBV5-6 and TRBJ1-1, with 7 nucleotides matching TRBD1. The trim removed 0 bases at V and 5 bases at J, leaving 10 bases unmatched. In germline, CDR1 is SGHDT, CDR2 YYEEEE. This CDR3 region has 16 residues. The CDR3 spells CASSLALRGAATEAFF. In nucleotides, the CDR3 is TGTGCCAGCAGCTTGGCCCTCAGGGGGGCGGCAACTGAAGCTTTCTTT.

This clonotype has a count of ten or more. The chain carries TRBV7-2 and TRBJ1-1, with TRBD1 matching 10 bases. Germline CDR1 and CDR2: SGHTA and FQGNSA. The ends lost 5 bases at V and 4 bases at J; junction bases unmatched: 7. The CDR3 is made up of 15 amino acids. Here the CDR3 DNA reads TGTGCCAGCAGCCCGGGACAGGGGAAGATCACTGAAGCTTTCTTT. As protein: CASSPGQGKITEAFF.

This clonotype was counted at least ten times. This chain connects TRBV6-6 to TRBJ1-5, with TRBD1 matching over 8 bases. The length of the CDR3 is 15 residues. Germline CDR1 MNHNY, CDR2 SVGAGI (reference sequence). The V and J ends lost 8 bases and 4 bases, in that order; junction bases with no gene match: 10. Written as DNA, the CDR3 is TGTGCCAGCCGGAATGCCGGGACAGGAAATCAGCCCCAGCATTTT. It translates to CASRNAGTGNQPQHF.

This clonotype has only a few counts. The chain joins TRBV5-1 to TRBJ2-5, with TRBD2 matching over 9 bases. The J segment lost 0 bases and the V segment lost 7 bases, leaving 4 bases of the junction unmatched. Per germline, CDR1 SGHRS and CDR2 YFSETQ. The CDR3 contains 14 residues. The CDR3: CASRRGGYQETQYF. Written as DNA, the CDR3 is TGCGCCAGCCGGCGGGGGGGGTACCAAGAGACCCAGTACTTC.

This clonotype was counted at least ten times. The CDR3 is CASRGNEQFF. The CDR3 DNA follows: TGCGCCAGCAGGGGCAATGAGCAGTTCTTC. The rearrangement joins TRBV5-1 to TRBJ2-1, with D unresolved. CDR1 and CDR2 (germline): SGHRS, YFSETQ. The CDR3 is 10 residues long. The germline V and J ends were trimmed by 5 bases and 6 bases, with 3 bases remaining between them.

The sample holds many counts of this clonotype. The chain combines TRBV5-1 with TRBJ2-1; TRBD2 matches at 10 bases. There are 14 residues in the CDR3. CDR1 and CDR2 (germline): SGHRS, YFSETQ. V shed 3 bases, J shed 5 bases, and the junction held 2 bases outside the gene matches. CDR3 nucleotides: TGCGCCAGCAGCTCTAGCGGGGGAAACAATGAGCAGTTCTTC. Encoded protein: CASSSSGGNNEQFF.

This clonotype was detected a few times. V and J are TRBV4-1 and TRBJ2-3, with D perhaps TRBD1 or TRBD2 (5 bases each). CDR1 is MGHRA and CDR2 is YSYEKL in the germline V gene. V was pared by 0 bases and J by 8 bases, with 15 bases between. The CDR3 runs 15 residues. CDR3 in DNA: TGCGCCAGCAGCCAAGAGGCCGGGAATAGGGGTACGCAGTATTTT. Protein sequence: CASSQEAGNRGTQYF.

In this sample, this clonotype turned up many times. The rearrangement uses TRBV7-2 and TRBJ2-5; 8 bases are a match to TRBD2. The CDR3 contains 18 residues. Germline-derived CDR1 and CDR2 are SGHTA and FQGNSA. V shed 1 base and J 4 bases; nucleotides not matched to a gene: 14. The CDR3 protein is CASSLVVSISAGGETQYF. The CDR3 DNA reads TGTGCCAGCAGCTTAGTTGTTTCAATCAGCGCGGGGGGAGAGACCCAGTACTTC.

This clonotype was counted between two and nine times. A junction end diverges from the germline sequence, so it may reflect a read error. The chain links TRBV7-7 to TRBJ2-5; a possible D gene is TRBD2 (6 bases). The CDR3 has 14 residues. CDR1 is SSHAT, CDR2 FNYEAQ, per germline (reference sequence). CDR3 in amino acids: CASSAGTSQETQYF. DNA for the CDR3: TGTGCTAGCAGCGCCGGGACTTCCCAAGAGACCCAGTACTTC.

This clonotype was observed many times. This chain links TRBV18 with TRBJ2-5; D is unclear. Germline V gene sequence: CDR1 KGHSH, CDR2 LQKENI. This CDR3 has 13 residues. Trimming took 3 bases from V and 3 from J, leaving 8 bases between them. CDR3 nucleotide sequence: TGTGCCAGCTCACCCCGGGTCGAAGAGACCCAGTACTTC. This translates into CASSPRVEETQYF.

This clonotype has at least ten counts. The chain uses TRBV7-9 and TRBJ2-5, with D maybe TRBD2 (6 bases). The germline V and J ends were trimmed by 5 bases and 2 bases, with 18 bases remaining between them. In germline, CDR1 is SEHNR, CDR2 FQNEAQ (reference sequence). This CDR3 has 16 amino acids. The CDR3 nucleotides read TGTGCCAGCAGCCCGGGACTCAGGATGGAGCAAGAGACCCAGTACTTC. Encoded protein: CASSPGLRMEQETQYF.

This clonotype was seen repeatedly, ten times or more. V gene TRBV6-5 combines with J gene TRBJ2-3; 9 bases align to TRBD2. The germline CDR1 and CDR2 sequences are MNHEY and SVGAGI. The CDR3 runs 16 residues. The V gene end was trimmed by 6 bases and the J gene end by 6 bases; junction bases not matched to a gene: 13. The CDR3 spells CASSISSGGTVDTQYF. The CDR3 region has the DNA TGTGCCAGCAGCATATCCAGCGGGGGGACAGTTGATACGCAGTATTTT.

This clonotype was recorded many times. The chain links TRBV9 to TRBJ1-2; D possibly corresponds to TRBD1 (6 bases). The V gene's germline CDR1 is SGDLS and CDR2 YYNGEE. The ends were cut back, 2 bases at V and 8 bases at J, with 13 bases in the middle. The CDR3 is 13 residues long. This chain's CDR3 is CASSVQGISGYTF. The CDR3 bases are TGTGCCAGCAGCGTCCAGGGGATCAGCGGCTACACCTTC.

In its sample, this clonotype was seen many times. This sequence joins TRBV7-3 and TRBJ1-2, with D maybe TRBD1 (6 bases). This CDR3 is 15 amino acids long. Germline assignment: CDR1 SGHTA and CDR2 FQGTGA. Trimming took 3 bases from V and 7 from J, leaving 18 bases between them. The DNA for the CDR3 is TGTGCCAGCAGCTTGGGGGCCCTCGGGGTTGGTGGCTACACCTTC. It yields the protein CASSLGALGVGGYTF.

The rearrangement links TRBV6-6 to TRBJ2-7; a weak D match, TRBD1 (6 bases). The CDR3 spans 15 residues. V was shortened by 6 bases and J by 6 bases, with 21 bases between the two germline ends. The V gene's germline CDR1 is MNHNY and CDR2 SVGAGI (reference sequence). CDR3 nucleotide sequence: TGTGCCAGCAGACCAGGTGGGGGCCCGATGAGCGAGCAGTACTTC. Its protein is CASRPGGGPMSEQYF.

This clonotype was detected only a few times. The J gene is TRBJ2-3, the V gene TRBV9; 9 bases agree with TRBD2. The CDR3 is 15 residues long. CDR1 and CDR2 from the germline V gene are SGDLS and YYNGEE. The trim removed 4 bases at V and 4 bases at J, leaving 7 bases unmatched. CDR3 loop: CASSPGGGAADTQYF. As DNA, the CDR3 is TGTGCCAGCAGCCCCGGCGGGGGGGCCGCAGATACGCAGTATTTT.

This clonotype occurred a few times. The chain combines TRBV30 with TRBJ2-3; weak D call: TRBD2 (5 bases). V lost 4 bases to trimming and J lost 4 bases, with 12 bases between them. The CDR3 is made up of 13 amino acids. CDR1 and CDR2 (germline): GTSNPN, SVGIG (reference sequence). The CDR3 here is CAWTAGSADTQYF. Written as DNA, the CDR3 is TGTGCCTGGACGGCGGGTTCGGCAGATACGCAGTATTTT.

This clonotype was seen repeatedly, ten times or more. The chain has TRBV6-1 and TRBJ1-1, with a possible D match to TRBD1 (5 bases). From germline, CDR1 is MNHNS and CDR2 SASEGT. The CDR3 loop spans 13 amino acids. Trimming pared 8 bases from V and 1 base from J, leaving 11 bases between. CDR3 loop: CASVQVRNTEAFF. CDR3 in DNA: TGTGCCAGCGTACAGGTCCGGAACACTGAAGCTTTCTTT.

This clonotype was counted many times. The V gene is TRBV7-3, the J gene TRBJ2-2, with 11 bases fitting TRBD2. Germline CDR1 reads SGHTA; CDR2 reads FQGTGA. V was pared by 6 bases and J by 4 bases, with 7 bases of the junction left unmatched. The CDR3 spans 16 residues. The CDR3, as DNA: TGTGCCAGCAGGGCTCCGGGACTAGCGGTCACCGGGGAGCTGTTTTTT. Translation gives CASRAPGLAVTGELFF. Filled out from reference TRBV7-3 and TRBJ2-2, the complete variable domain reads GAGVSQTPSNKVTEKGKYVELRCDPISGHTALYWYRQSLGQGPEFLIYFQGTGAADDSGLPNDRFFAVRPEGSVSTLKIQRTERGDSAVYLCASRAPGLAVTGELFFGEGSRLTVL.